This T cell receptor (beta chain) was recorded in a study of blood T cell repertoires in COVID-19. Cohorts were based on clinical histories the participants reported. The germline V gene has CDR1 SNHLY and CDR2 FYNNEI. The ends were cut back, 3 bases at V and 2 bases at J, with 17 bases in the middle. The CDR3 covers 16 residues. The method was immunoSEQ multiplex PCR; TCRdb's version includes in-frame clones alone and lacks a portion of them. Among roughly 250,000 clones listed, roughly 87% were seen once. Sequencing was performed on PBMCs or T cells enriched from blood (not recorded which). The source of this sequence is a woman in her twenties or thirties with acute COVID-19. The rearrangement joins TRBV2 to TRBJ2-7; D might be TRBD1 (6 bases). CDR3 amino acids: CASSDSTGALTYEQYF. The CDR3 DNA reads TGTGCCAGCAGTGACTCGACAGGTGCCCTAACCTACGAGCAGTACTTC.